This entry lists 28 T cell receptor beta chains sequenced from one sample in a study of beta chain features in type 1 diabetes. TCRB transcripts that were expressed got sequenced, as all of the isolated RNA had been reverse transcribed. Using immunoSEQ multiplex PCR, the repertoire was profiled, and TCRdb retains in-frame clones only, with some absent. Among hundreds of thousands of clones listed, 14% were seen once. The sequenced material came from central memory CD4+ T cells from blood. The receptor source for this set is a man aged 30 to 39 in good health.

The V gene is TRBV7-9, the J gene TRBJ2-5; 8 bases line up with TRBD1. There are 14 residues in the CDR3. Germline CDR1 reads SEHNR; CDR2 reads FQNEAQ (reference sequence). Trimming removed 2 bases from V and 5 bases from J; junction bases left unmatched: 4. The CDR3 coding sequence is TGTGCCAGCAGCTTAACAGGGGGGCAGGAGACCCAGTACTTC. It encodes CASSLTGGQETQYF.

V and J are TRBV11-2 and TRBJ1-2, with TRBD1 as a possible D gene (6 bases). Trimming stripped 1 base from V and 7 bases from J, with 10 bases between. The CDR3 consists of 13 residues. Germline loops: CDR1 SGHAT, CDR2 FQNNGV. The CDR3 is CASSLVAGVGYTF. CDR3 nucleotide sequence: TGTGCCAGCAGCTTAGTGGCAGGGGTTGGCTACACCTTC.

The chain's CDR3 is CASSYRTSGTEQFF. The CDR3 nucleotides read TGTGCCAGCAGCTATCGGACTAGCGGGACCGAGCAGTTCTTC. The chain employs TRBV11-2 and TRBJ2-1, with 12 positions matching TRBD2. Germline CDR1 and CDR2: SGHAT and FQNNGV. The CDR3 contains 14 residues. After removal of 4 bases from V and 10 bases from J, the junction contained 5 bases not matched to a gene.

This clone has more than one count but fewer than ten. The gene calls are TRBV5-1 and TRBJ1-2, with 9 bases matching TRBD1. The CDR3 length is 14 residues. In germline, CDR1 is SGHRS, CDR2 YFSETQ. V shed 2 bases and J 6 bases; nucleotides not matched to a gene: 5. This chain's CDR3 is CASSLNRQGDGYTF. The CDR3 DNA sequence: TGCGCCAGCAGCTTAAATCGACAGGGGGATGGCTACACCTTC.

The chain carries TRBV30 and TRBJ1-4; the D gene is possibly TRBD1 (5 bases). Germline V gene sequence: CDR1 GTSNPN, CDR2 SVGIG (reference sequence). V was cut by 2 bases and J by 7 bases, with 14 bases left in between. The CDR3 has 14 residues. In DNA form, the CDR3 reads TGTGCCTGGAGTAAAACGGGACGTTCTGAAAAACTGTTTTTT. Amino acids: CAWSKTGRSEKLFF.

The chain links TRBV5-6 to TRBJ1-5; a possible D gene is TRBD1 (6 bases). This CDR3 is 16 amino acids long. Trimming cost V 9 bases and J 5 bases, with 24 bases left between them. The V gene's germline CDR1 is SGHDT and CDR2 YYEEEE. CDR3 nucleotides: TGTGCCACCAATACGGGGGGCCGAGGCCGGGATCAGCCCCAGCATTTT. Protein sequence: CATNTGGRGRDQPQHF.

The V and J genes are TRBV18 and TRBJ2-7, with 8 bases matching TRBD1. This CDR3 region has 13 residues. CDR1 and CDR2 (germline): KGHSH, LQKENI. The J segment lost 7 bases and the V segment lost 4 bases, leaving 6 bases of the junction unmatched. CDR3 protein: CASSRDRTGEQYV. The CDR3 DNA follows: TGTGCCAGCTCACGGGACAGGACGGGGGAGCAGTACGTC.

The V gene is TRBV11-3, the J gene TRBJ2-4; D gene uncertain. Germline CDR1 SGHNT, CDR2 YENEEA. Deletions cut 5 bases from V and 0 bases from J, with 11 bases between. This CDR3 region has 15 residues. CDR3 region: CASSRPTIAKNIQYF. CDR3 nucleotides: TGTGCCAGCAGCCGACCCACGATAGCCAAAAACATTCAGTACTTC.

The V gene is TRBV2, the J gene TRBJ2-2; D gene uncertain. Trimming pared 8 bases from V and 6 bases from J, leaving 19 bases between. CDR1 is SNHLY, CDR2 FYNNEI, per germline. The CDR3 consists of 15 residues. The CDR3 reads CASGENPRISGELFF. The CDR3 DNA follows: TGTGCCAGCGGGGAAAACCCCCGGATTTCCGGGGAGCTGTTTTTT.

This clone was seen a handful of times. This chain joins TRBV18 and TRBJ1-1; perhaps TRBD1 as D (5 bases). CDR3 length equals 16 residues. CDR1 is KGHSH, CDR2 LQKENI, per germline. Trimming pared 2 bases from V and 3 bases from J, leaving 16 bases between. The CDR3 protein is CASSPLGGASDTEAFF. The CDR3 bases are TGTGCCAGCTCACCATTGGGCGGGGCGTCGGACACTGAAGCTTTCTTT.

This clone was seen a handful of times. This sequence joins TRBV29-1 and TRBJ2-5; weak D call: TRBD2 (5 bases). Germline-derived CDR1 and CDR2 are SQVTM and ANQGSEA. This CDR3 spans 13 amino acids. Trimming removed 4 bases from V and 5 bases from J, with 14 bases in between. The CDR3 coding sequence is TGCAGCGTTGCGCACCAAAGGAGGGAGACCCAGTACTTC. Its protein product is CSVAHQRRETQYF.

Many counts were recorded for this clone. The gene calls are TRBV9 and TRBJ1-6, with 7 bases matching TRBD1. The CDR3 has 15 amino acids. The V and J ends lost 0 bases and 9 bases, in that order; junction bases with no gene match: 6. CDR1 and CDR2 (germline): SGDLS, YYNGEE. The DNA for the CDR3 is TGTGCCAGCAGCGTAGAGACAGGGATGGGTTCACCCCTCCACTTT. The encoded protein is CASSVETGMGSPLHF.

This clone was detected only a few times. This chain uses TRBV10-3 with TRBJ1-1; D remains ambiguous. The CDR3 extends over 14 amino acids. The V gene's germline CDR1 is ENHRY and CDR2 SYGVKD. Trimming removed 0 bases at V and 1 base at J, with 6 bases between. The CDR3 bases are TGTGCCATCAGTGAGTCGAACCAGAACACTGAAGCTTTCTTT. This sequence encodes CAISESNQNTEAFF.

The chain recombines TRBV5-1 with TRBJ2-5; perhaps TRBD1 as D (6 bases). The CDR3 covers 14 residues. In germline, CDR1 is SGHRS, CDR2 YFSETQ. V dropped 4 bases and J dropped 2 bases, with 12 bases sitting between them. The CDR3 protein is CASSAMQGQETQYF. The CDR3 DNA follows: TGCGCCAGCAGCGCGATGCAGGGGCAAGAGACCCAGTACTTC. Supplemented by reference TRBV5-1 and TRBJ2-5, the full variable domain reads KAGVTQTPRYLIKTRGQQVTLSCSPISGHRSVSWYQQTPGQGLQFLFEYFSETQRNKGNFPGRFSGRQFSNSRSEMNVSTLELGDSALYLCASSAMQGQETQYFGPGTRLLVL.

V gene TRBV9 combines with J gene TRBJ2-1, with D maybe TRBD1 (5 bases). The CDR3 spans 17 residues. Per the germline V gene, CDR1 is SGDLS and CDR2 is YYNGEE. The V and J ends lost 3 bases and 5 bases respectively, with 21 bases between them. The CDR3 sequence: CASSEGPVRRSNNEQFF. DNA for the CDR3: TGTGCCAGCAGCGAGGGGCCCGTTAGGCGTTCCAACAATGAGCAGTTCTTC. Full variable domain (rest looked up from reference TRBV9 and TRBJ2-1): DSGVTQTPKHLITATGQRVTLRCSPRSGDLSVYWYQQSLDQGLQFLIQYYNGEERAKGNILERFSAQQFPDLHSELNLSSLELGDSALYFCASSEGPVRRSNNEQFFGPGTRLTVL.

Many counts were recorded for this clone. V is TRBV10-3 and J is TRBJ2-7; 8 positions agree with TRBD2. V gave up 3 bases and J gave up 9 bases; unmatched junction bases: 10. CDR1 is ENHRY, CDR2 SYGVKD, per germline. The CDR3 consists of 14 residues. CDR3 nucleotides: TGTGCCATCAGTGAAGTTGGACTAGCCCGATGGCAGTACGTC. It encodes CAISEVGLARWQYV.

This clone came up a few times. This chain joins TRBV6-1 and TRBJ2-1; D is unresolved. Trimming left V 0 bases short and J 6 bases short, with 15 bases between. CDR3 length: 16 residues. Germline CDR1 MNHNS, CDR2 SASEGT. The CDR3 here is CASSEAGTFPFNEQFF. DNA of the CDR3: TGTGCCAGCAGTGAAGCGGGCACTTTCCCTTTCAATGAGCAGTTCTTC.

The chain has TRBV2 and TRBJ1-3; possible D gene TRBD1, 5 bases. V lost 5 bases and J lost 5, with 16 bases in between. In germline, CDR1 is SNHLY, CDR2 FYNNEI. The CDR3 contains 15 residues. Here the CDR3 reads CASSLDGGGRNTIYF. The CDR3 DNA follows: TGTGCCAGCAGTCTCGACGGCGGGGGAAGAAACACCATATATTTT.

This clone was observed a few times. The chain has TRBV7-9 and TRBJ1-5; 11 bases match TRBD1. Trimming took 5 bases from V and 4 from J; bases not matched to a gene: 4. The germline CDR1 and CDR2 sequences are SEHNR and FQNEAQ (reference sequence). This CDR3 is 15 amino acids long. The CDR3 region has the DNA TGTGCCAGCAGCGGACAGGGGGCTGGTAATCAGCCCCAGCATTTT. The encoded protein is CASSGQGAGNQPQHF. The full variable domain, completed using reference TRBV7-9 and TRBJ1-5, is DTGVSQNPRHKITKRGQNVTFRCDPISEHNRLYWYRQTLGQGPEFLTYFQNEAQLEKSRLLSDRFSAERPKGSFSTLEIQRTEQGDSAMYLCASSGQGAGNQPQHFGDGTRLSIL.

The V and J genes are TRBV10-1 and TRBJ2-7, with D possibly being TRBD2 (6 bases). Germline V CDR1 and CDR2: WNHNN, SYGVQD (reference sequence). Between the trimmed V and J ends, which lost 7 bases and 0 bases, there was a span of 19 bases. CDR3 length: 16 residues. CDR3 coding DNA: TGCGCCAGCATCACCAGTCCGGGAGAGGGCTCCTACGAGCAGTACGTC. This translates into CASITSPGEGSYEQYV.

This clone was observed a few times. V and J are TRBV7-9 and TRBJ2-3, with a weak D call TRBD2 (6 bases). The germline V gene has CDR1 SEHNR and CDR2 FQNEAQ (reference sequence). The CDR3 is 16 amino acids. V shed 7 bases and J shed 6 bases, with 23 bases lying between them. In DNA form, the CDR3 reads TGTGCCAGCAACCCTCCCAATCTAGCGACGAGGGATACGCAGTATTTT. Encoded protein: CASNPPNLATRDTQYF.

V is TRBV7-2 and J is TRBJ2-3; 10 nucleotides agree with TRBD2. The germline gives CDR1 SGHTA, CDR2 FQGNSA. The CDR3 is 18 amino acids. Germline trimming cut 4 bases from V and 4 bases from J; bases unmatched to any gene: 14. CDR3 in DNA: TGTGCCAGCAGCTCTGCTAGCGGGGGTATTTCCGGTTCAGATACGCAGTATTTT. Protein product: CASSSASGGISGSDTQYF.

This clone was seen more than once but under ten times. The chain uses TRBV7-3 and TRBJ2-1; 9 positions agree with TRBD1. The length of the CDR3 is 14 residues. V lost 5 bases and J lost 8; bases outside the gene matches: 7. The germline V gene encodes CDR1 SGHTA and CDR2 FQGTGA. The CDR3 region is CASSRMGQGYEQFF. CDR3 bases: TGTGCCAGCAGCCGGATGGGACAGGGCTATGAGCAGTTCTTC.

In regard to this clone: At the DNA level, this CDR3 is encoded by other sequences in the same sample as well. The chain employs TRBV7-2 and TRBJ1-1; D is possibly TRBD1 (5 bases). This CDR3 has 15 residues. Deletions cut 2 bases from V and 1 base from J, with 11 bases between. Germline V gene sequence: CDR1 SGHTA, CDR2 FQGNSA. CDR3: CASSLTGRSNTEAFF. The CDR3 DNA reads TGTGCCAGCAGCTTAACGGGGCGGTCGAACACTGAAGCTTTCTTT.

The V gene is TRBV25-1, the J gene TRBJ2-3; tentatively, D is TRBD2 (5 bases). The V gene lost 6 bases and the J gene lost 6 bases, with 16 bases spanning the gap. Germline-derived CDR1 and CDR2 are MGHDK and SYGVNS. This CDR3 contains 14 residues. CDR3 coding DNA: TGTGCCAGCAGGTCGGGCGGGCTGGTTGATACGCAGTATTTT. Amino acids: CASRSGGLVDTQYF.

The V call is TRBV6-5, the J call TRBJ1-6, with no clear D. CDR3 length: 12 residues. The ends were cut back, 10 bases at V and 6 bases at J, with 10 bases in the middle. Per germline, CDR1 MNHEY and CDR2 SVGAGI. DNA of the CDR3: TGTGCCATCCACACGGGTAATTCACCCCTCCACTTT. It specifies CAIHTGNSPLHF.

This sequence joins TRBV7-2 and TRBJ2-7; 9 bases map to TRBD1. This CDR3 has 16 amino acids. V trimming: 2 bases; J trimming: 2 bases; junction bases outside the gene matches: 7. CDR1 and CDR2 from the germline V gene are SGHTA and FQGNSA. The CDR3 region is CASSLRAGTGTYEQYF. The CDR3 nucleotides are TGTGCCAGCAGCTTAAGAGCCGGGACAGGGACCTACGAGCAGTACTTC.

The chain uses TRBV7-2 and TRBJ2-7; D uncertain. This CDR3 is built from 12 residues. CDR1 and CDR2 from the germline V gene are SGHTA and FQGNSA. The V gene lost 1 base and the J gene lost 7 bases, with 8 bases spanning the gap. The CDR3 is CASSLDGREQYF. In nucleotides, the CDR3 is TGTGCCAGCAGCTTAGACGGGCGAGAGCAGTACTTC.